The subject of this entry is one T cell receptor beta chain. As processed by the authors: Nucleated cell counts were estimated from reference gene primer amplification. The assay was immunoSEQ multiplex PCR, and TCRdb's table has in-frame clones only and misses some. The D gene and trimming were derived from the DNA, and the V and J assignments and clone size from that table. The sample consists of 300,000 to 400,000 clones, around 86% of them appearing once. This specimen comes from a study of blood T cell repertoires in COVID-19. With 6 bases clipped from V and 2 bases from J, the junction kept 14 bases outside the gene matches. The CDR3 loop spans 16 amino acids. Germline CDR1 SQVTM, CDR2 ANQGSEA.

The specimen was PBMCs or T cells enriched from blood (not recorded which). The chain employs TRBV29-1 and TRBJ2-3, with TRBD1 identical over 7 bases. The sequence was collected from a woman aged 40 to 55 with acute COVID-19. The chain's CDR3 is CSVGQTHPVHTDTQYF. CDR3 nucleotides: TGCAGCGTGGGACAGACCCACCCCGTTCACACAGATACGCAGTATTTT.